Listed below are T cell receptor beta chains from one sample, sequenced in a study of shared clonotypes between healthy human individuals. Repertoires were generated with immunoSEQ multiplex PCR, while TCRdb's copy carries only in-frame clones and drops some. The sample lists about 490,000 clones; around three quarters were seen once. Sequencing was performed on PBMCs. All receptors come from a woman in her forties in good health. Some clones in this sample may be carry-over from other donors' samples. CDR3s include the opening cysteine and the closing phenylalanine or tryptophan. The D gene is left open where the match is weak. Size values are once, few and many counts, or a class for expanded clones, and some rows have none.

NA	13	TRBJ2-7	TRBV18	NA	CASSPPGVYEQYF	TGTGCCAGCTCACCACCGGGGGTTTACGAGCAGTACTTC
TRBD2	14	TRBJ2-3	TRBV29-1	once	CSAAGLAGSDTQYF	TGCAGCGCCGCAGGTCTAGCGGGATCAGATACGCAGTATTTT
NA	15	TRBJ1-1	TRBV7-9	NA	CASSLGEWRNTEAFF	TGTGCCAGCAGCTTAGGAGAGTGGAGAAACACTGAAGCTTTCTTT
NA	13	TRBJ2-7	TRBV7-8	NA	CASSGTGFGEQYF	TGTGCCAGCAGTGGAACAGGTTTTGGCGAGCAGTACTTC
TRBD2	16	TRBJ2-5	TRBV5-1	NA	CASSTGLAGSQETQYF	TGCGCCAGCAGCACCGGACTAGCGGGAAGCCAAGAGACCCAGTACTTC
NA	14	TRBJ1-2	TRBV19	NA	CASSSGGEFYGYTF	TGTGCCAGTAGTTCCGGAGGGGAATTCTATGGCTACACCTTC
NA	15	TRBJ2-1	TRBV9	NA	CASSLEDLTGNEQFF	TGTGCCAGCTCCCTAGAAGACCTTACGGGCAATGAGCAGTTCTTC
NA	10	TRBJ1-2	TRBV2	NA	CASSGDGYTF	TGTGCCAGCAGTGGCGATGGCTACACCTTC
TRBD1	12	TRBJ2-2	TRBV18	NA	CASYGQAGELFF	TGTGCCAGCTACGGACAGGCCGGGGAGCTGTTTTTT
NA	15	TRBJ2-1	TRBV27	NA	CASSPDYRTYNEQFF	TGTGCCAGCAGTCCCGACTATCGGACATACAATGAGCAGTTCTTC
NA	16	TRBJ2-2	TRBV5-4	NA	CASSLGGVANTGELFF	TGTGCCAGCAGCTTGGGTGGGGTGGCGAACACCGGGGAGCTGTTTTTT
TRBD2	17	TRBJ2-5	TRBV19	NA	CASSRGLAGGLAETQYF	TGTGCCAGTAGCAGAGGACTAGCGGGAGGTTTGGCGGAGACCCAGTACTTC
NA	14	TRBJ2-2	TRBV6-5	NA	CASSYPKSPGELFF	TGTGCCAGCAGTTACCCCAAATCGCCCGGGGAGCTGTTTTTT
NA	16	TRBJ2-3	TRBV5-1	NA	CASSFISGISSDTQYF	TGCGCCAGCAGCTTCATTAGCGGAATATCTTCAGATACGCAGTATTTT
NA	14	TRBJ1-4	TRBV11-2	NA	CASSLTTTNEKLFF	TGTGCCAGCAGCTTAACTACAACTAATGAAAAACTGTTTTTT
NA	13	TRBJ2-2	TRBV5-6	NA	CASSRTGLGELFF	TGTGCCAGCAGCCGCACAGGGCTCGGGGAGCTGTTTTTT
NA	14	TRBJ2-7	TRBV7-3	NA	CASSLNGGPYEQYF	TGTGCCAGCAGCTTAAACGGGGGGCCCTACGAGCAGTACTTC
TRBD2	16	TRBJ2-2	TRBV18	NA	CASSPASGTNTGELFF	TGTGCCAGCTCACCAGCTAGCGGGACGAACACCGGGGAGCTGTTTTTT
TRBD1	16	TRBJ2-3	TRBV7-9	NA	CASSPTGTGGLDTQYF	TGTGCCAGCAGCCCTACCGGGACAGGGGGCCTAGATACGCAGTATTTT